The rows below give T cell receptor beta chains drawn from one sample of a study of T-cell memory formation after mild COVID-19. Each CDR3 protein gets one entry after TCRdb re-called the 5' RACE reads with MiXCR. The sample has roughly 250,000 distinct CDR3 sequences; 16% are singletons. Sequenced material: PBMCs or a T cell subset sorted from them (not recorded which). All receptors come from a man aged 18 to 29 who had mild COVID-19 (a few samples of this study predate the infection). Cell type and time point are not known. CDR3s include the opening cysteine and the closing phenylalanine or tryptophan. Each record gives: D gene, V gene, clone size, J gene, CDR3 protein, CDR3 DNA. D genes are given only for firm matches. Rows may omit the clone size; those that give it use once, few, many or a size class.

>-|TRBV27|-|TRBJ2-5
CASSMRAHGETQYF
TGTGCCAGCAGTATGAGGGCCCACGGAGAGACCCAGTACTTC
>TRBD1|TRBV7-2|-|TRBJ1-5
CASSSGQARQPQHF
TGTGCCAGCAGCTCGGGACAGGCGAGACAGCCCCAGCATTTT
>-|TRBV6-5|few|TRBJ2-3
CASSYRAAPTDTQYF
TGTGCCAGCAGTTACCGAGCGGCACCCACAGATACGCAGTATTTT
>-|TRBV4-1|-|TRBJ2-3
CASSLRTYTDTQYF
TGCGCCAGCAGCCTCAGAACCTACACAGATACGCAGTATTTT
>TRBD2|TRBV20-1|-|TRBJ2-3
CSARDSRGVGGTQYF
TGCAGTGCTAGAGATAGTCGGGGGGTGGGCGGTACGCAGTATTTT
>-|TRBV4-2|once|TRBJ1-2
CASSQGPAGYTF
TGTGCCAGCAGCCAAGGGCCGGCGGGCTACACCTTC
>-|TRBV7-6|-|TRBJ1-1
CASSLNLGNTEAFF
TGTGCCAGCAGCTTAAACCTGGGGAACACTGAAGCTTTCTTT
>-|TRBV20-1|-|TRBJ1-1
CSARDNRLGDTEAFF
TGCAGTGCTAGAGATAACCGTCTGGGGGACACTGAAGCTTTCTTT
>-|TRBV5-1|many|TRBJ1-2
CASSFGSNYGYTF
TGCGCCAGCAGCTTCGGCAGTAACTATGGCTACACCTTC
>-|TRBV20-1|-|TRBJ1-2
CSAYSGGPNYGYTF
TGCAGTGCATACTCGGGCGGGCCTAACTATGGCTACACCTTC
>-|TRBV9|-|TRBJ2-3
CASSIQDTQYF
TGTGCCAGCAGCATACAAGATACGCAGTATTTT
>-|TRBV12-3/TRBV12-4|-|TRBJ1-1
CASSQPPLSMNTEAFF
TGTGCCAGCAGCCAGCCACCCTTAAGCATGAACACTGAAGCTTTCTTT
>-|TRBV4-2|few|TRBJ2-2
CASSQDRAGTLNTGELFF
TGTGCCAGCAGCCAAGACCGTGCCGGGACCTTGAACACCGGGGAGCTGTTTTTT
>TRBD1|TRBV5-1|few|TRBJ1-2
CASSLALGTGVGNYGYTF
TGCGCCAGCAGCTTGGCGTTAGGGACAGGGGTTGGAAACTATGGCTACACCTTC
>-|TRBV19|few|TRBJ1-6
CASSYFTGNSPLHF
TGTGCCAGTAGTTATTTTACAGGCAATTCACCCCTCCACTTT
>-|TRBV19|few|TRBJ2-3
CASSIKVRGDTQYF
TGTGCCAGTAGTATAAAAGTGCGGGGAGATACGCAGTATTTT
>-|TRBV18|-|TRBJ1-1
CASSPRWERFEAFF
TGTGCCAGCTCACCACGTTGGGAACGGTTTGAAGCTTTCTTT
>-|TRBV29-1|few|TRBJ2-1
CSVSSPQGDEQFF
TGCAGCGTGAGTAGTCCTCAAGGGGATGAGCAGTTCTTC
>TRBD2|TRBV28|few|TRBJ2-3
CASSLRTSGGRNTQYF
TGTGCCAGCAGTCTCCGGACTAGCGGGGGAAGGAATACGCAGTATTTT
>TRBD1|TRBV6-5|-|TRBJ1-1
CASSYHRDRVGAFF
TGTGCCAGCAGTTACCACCGGGACAGGGTCGGAGCTTTCTTT
>TRBD2|TRBV20-1|few|TRBJ2-5
CSARIPGLQETQYF
TGCAGTGCTAGAATCCCGGGACTACAAGAGACCCAGTACTTC
>-|TRBV27|-|TRBJ2-3
CASSLYGNRVWSDTQYF
TGTGCCAGCAGTTTGTACGGGAACAGGGTTTGGTCAGATACGCAGTATTTT
>TRBD2|TRBV12-3/TRBV12-4|-|TRBJ2-1
CASKKVLAGVNEQFF
TGTGCCAGCAAAAAAGTACTAGCGGGAGTTAATGAGCAGTTCTTC
>-|TRBV18|many|TRBJ2-5
CASSRDSQETQYF
TGCGCCAGCAGCCGCGACAGTCAAGAGACCCAGTACTTC
>TRBD2|TRBV7-8|-|TRBJ2-3
CASSLRDYLADTQYF
TGTGCCAGCAGCTTAAGGGACTATCTTGCGGATACGCAGTATTTT
>TRBD1|TRBV7-9|few|TRBJ1-1
CASSGSGGPNLNTEAFF
TGTGCCAGCAGCGGCTCAGGGGGACCCAACCTGAACACTGAAGCTTTCTTT
>-|TRBV5-1|many|TRBJ2-1
CASSLSGSPYNEQFF
TGCGCCAGCAGCTTGTCGGGCAGTCCCTACAATGAGCAGTTCTTC
>-|TRBV7-9|few|TRBJ2-1
CASSFSQWNEQFF
TGTGCCAGCAGCTTCTCTCAGTGGAATGAGCAGTTCTTC
>-|TRBV12-3/TRBV12-4|-|TRBJ1-1
CASSLGNEAFF
TGTGCCAGCAGTTTGGGGAATGAAGCTTTCTTT
>-|TRBV10-3|-|TRBJ2-6
CAISAADGANVLTF
TGTGCCATCAGTGCGGCAGATGGGGCCAACGTCCTGACTTTC
>TRBD2|TRBV7-3|many|TRBJ2-3
CASSVSGGTDTQYF
TGTGCCAGCAGCGTTAGCGGGGGCACAGATACGCAGTATTTT
>-|TRBV6-5|few|TRBJ2-2
CAVSGRGAGELFF
TGTGCCGTCTCTGGGAGGGGGGCCGGGGAGCTGTTTTTT
>TRBD1|TRBV24-1|few|TRBJ1-2
CATSDFLRDRHYGYTF
TGTGCCACCAGTGATTTCCTCCGGGACAGGCACTATGGCTACACCTTC
>TRBD1|TRBV29-1|few|TRBJ2-5
CSSYRGWNTETQYF
TGCAGCTCATACAGGGGTTGGAACACAGAGACCCAGTACTTC
>TRBD1|TRBV12-3/TRBV12-4|-|TRBJ1-2
CASSQGTGENYGYTF
TGTGCCAGCAGCCAGGGGACAGGGGAAAACTATGGCTACACCTTC
>-|TRBV5-1|once|TRBJ1-3
CASSVANSGNTIYF
TGCGCCAGCAGTGTTGCGAACTCTGGAAACACCATATATTTT
>-|TRBV3-1|-|TRBJ2-2
CASSQGGFNTGELFF
TGTGCCAGCAGCCAAGGCGGGTTCAACACCGGGGAGCTGTTTTTT
>-|TRBV6-2/TRBV6-3|few|TRBJ1-5
CASPDAAPHQPQHF
TGTGCCAGCCCGGATGCGGCCCCCCATCAGCCCCAGCATTTT
>-|TRBV7-9|-|TRBJ2-5
CASSAGLTETQYF
TGTGCCAGCAGTGCGGGATTAACAGAGACCCAGTACTTC
>-|TRBV6-2/TRBV6-3|-|TRBJ2-1
CASSFLGHDPYNEQFF
TGTGCCAGCTCCTTTCTCGGGCACGACCCCTACAATGAGCAGTTCTTC
>-|TRBV20-1|few|TRBJ2-5
CSARDDYGETQYF
TGCAGTGCTAGAGACGACTACGGCGAGACCCAGTACTTC
>-|TRBV7-2|few|TRBJ2-2
CASSTQPLTGELFF
TGTGCCAGCAGTACACAACCCCTCACCGGGGAGCTGTTTTTT
>TRBD1|TRBV12-3/TRBV12-4|-|TRBJ1-1
CASSAGQHTEAFF
TGTGCCAGCAGTGCGGGACAGCACACTGAAGCTTTCTTT
>TRBD2|TRBV20-1|-|TRBJ2-1
CSAKVASGGPANEQFF
TGCAGTGCTAAGGTGGCTAGCGGGGGGCCTGCGAATGAGCAGTTCTTC
>-|TRBV7-6|-|TRBJ1-1
CASSLRTANTEAFF
TGTGCCAGCAGCTTACGGACGGCCAACACTGAAGCTTTCTTT
>-|TRBV15|-|TRBJ2-3
CATSRGTASTDTQYF
TGTGCCACCAGCAGAGGAACGGCTAGCACAGATACGCAGTATTTT
>TRBD1|TRBV4-1|many|TRBJ2-1
CASSQGTGFNEQFF
TGCGCCAGCAGCCAAGGGACAGGGTTCAATGAGCAGTTCTTC
>TRBD1|TRBV12-5|few|TRBJ2-3
CASGGTTGESTDTQYF
TGTGCTAGTGGTGGGACGACAGGGGAGAGCACAGATACGCAGTATTTT
>TRBD1|TRBV10-2|few|TRBJ1-6
CASRGTGPNSPLHF
TGCGCCAGCCGCGGGACAGGCCCCAATTCACCCCTCCACTTT
>TRBD1|TRBV4-3|-|TRBJ1-4
CASSRSGQGKGKLFF
TGCGCCAGCAGCCGGTCGGGACAGGGCAAGGGAAAACTGTTTTTT
>-|TRBV12-3/TRBV12-4|-|TRBJ1-3
CASKGPASPSGNTIYF
TGTGCCAGTAAGGGGCCGGCCTCGCCTTCTGGAAACACCATATATTTT
>TRBD2|TRBV7-6|-|TRBJ2-5
CASSPFGLAAQETQYF
TGTGCCAGCAGCCCATTTGGACTAGCGGCCCAAGAGACCCAGTACTTC
>-|TRBV5-1|many|TRBJ1-2
CASSPAGLNYGYTF
TGCGCCAGCAGCCCGGCGGGCCTCAACTATGGCTACACCTTC
>-|TRBV4-1|-|TRBJ2-4
CASSQEGPGDIQYF
TGCGCCAGCAGCCAAGAAGGTCCGGGGGACATTCAGTACTTC